These 21 T cell receptor beta chains share one sample of origin, sequenced in a study of OX40 agonist ivuxolimab in advanced cancers. Assay used: immunoSEQ multiplex PCR; TCRdb lists only in-frame clones, some missing. This table has about 83,000 clones, about 88% appearing once. The specimen comprised CD4+ or CD8+ T cells sorted from blood, sampled in a trial of the OX40 agonist ivuxolimab. These receptors were taken from an adult with an advanced solid tumor such as melanoma, head and neck, liver or kidney cancer.

This clone was detected only a few times. This rearrangement joins TRBV2 to TRBJ2-5; possible D gene TRBD1, 5 bases. Germline values: CDR1 SNHLY, CDR2 FYNNEI. Trimming stripped 4 bases from V and 11 bases from J, with 14 bases between. CDR3 length: 12 residues. CDR3 sequence (DNA): TGTGCCAGCAGTGGCCCTCCCAGGGCACAGTACTTC. This codes for CASSGPPRAQYF.

The chain uses TRBV19 and TRBJ2-7, with TRBD2 matching 15 bases. Germline V gene data show CDR1 as LNHDA and CDR2 as SQIVND (reference sequence). This CDR3 is built from 19 residues. Trimming removed 3 bases from V and 2 bases from J; junction bases left unmatched: 11. The CDR3 spells CASSIPTGTSGRFPYEQYF. CDR3 DNA: TGTGCCAGTAGTATCCCCACCGGGACTAGCGGGAGGTTTCCCTACGAGCAGTACTTC.

The J gene is TRBJ1-1, the V gene TRBV5-1; 9 bases align to TRBD1. Germline values: CDR1 SGHRS, CDR2 YFSETQ. The CDR3 runs 15 residues. The V and J ends lost 4 bases and 3 bases, in that order; junction bases with no gene match: 7. The CDR3 region has the DNA TGCGCCAGCAGCGTCTCCGGGACAGGGTACACTGAAGCTTTCTTT. Translation: CASSVSGTGYTEAFF.

The chain employs TRBV5-1 and TRBJ2-1; maybe TRBD1 (5 bases). Trimming stripped 0 bases from V and 10 bases from J, with 17 bases between. The CDR3 is made up of 15 amino acids. Germline V lookup: CDR1 SGHRS, CDR2 YFSETQ. DNA for the CDR3: TGCGCCAGCAGCTTGGGGAACAGGCCACCCGGGGAGCAGTTCTTC. Its translation is CASSLGNRPPGEQFF. The full variable domain, its missing parts supplied by reference TRBV5-1 and TRBJ2-1, is KAGVTQTPRYLIKTRGQQVTLSCSPISGHRSVSWYQQTPGQGLQFLFEYFSETQRNKGNFPGRFSGRQFSNSRSEMNVSTLELGDSALYLCASSLGNRPPGEQFFGPGTRLTVL.

The rearrangement uses TRBV19 and TRBJ1-3, with TRBD1 identical over 10 bases. Germline values: CDR1 LNHDA, CDR2 SQIVND (reference sequence). The trim removed 3 bases at V and 5 bases at J, leaving 7 bases unmatched. The CDR3 is made up of 16 amino acids. The CDR3 is CASSILGTGERNTIYF. The CDR3 DNA is TGTGCCAGTAGTATTCTAGGGACAGGGGAACGAAACACCATATATTTT.

The rearrangement joins TRBV6-1 to TRBJ2-3; D call uncertain. V was clipped by 1 base and J by 2 bases, with 7 bases between them. Germline loops: CDR1 MNHNS, CDR2 SASEGT. The CDR3 is 14 residues long. CDR3 sequence (DNA): TGTGCCAGCAGTGAAGTGGCGGACACAGATACGCAGTATTTT. It translates to CASSEVADTDTQYF.

The CDR3 spells CASAEQDPSSYEQYF. CDR3 nucleotides: TGTGCCAGCGCAGAACAGGACCCCAGCTCCTACGAGCAGTACTTC. V is TRBV18 and J is TRBJ2-5, with TRBD1 as a possible D gene (5 bases). The end of the DNA aligns better with TRBJ2-7, so the J call may be wrong. Germline V gene lookup returns CDR1 KGHSH and CDR2 LQKENI. CDR3 size: 15 residues.

Only one count was recorded for this clone. The genes are TRBV10-3 and TRBJ2-1, with 12 bases identical to TRBD2. Germline lookup yields CDR1 ENHRY and CDR2 SYGVKD. This CDR3 has 21 amino acids. Trimming removed 4 bases from V and 1 base from J; junction bases left unmatched: 17. The DNA for the CDR3 is TGTGCCATCAGTGCCCCTCGACTAGCGGGGGTCCCCCATAGATCCTACAATGAGCAGTTCTTC. This gives the protein CAISAPRLAGVPHRSYNEQFF.

This chain uses TRBV7-2 with TRBJ2-7; D gene unclear. This CDR3 spans 12 amino acids. Germline values: CDR1 SGHTA, CDR2 FQGNSA. V was clipped by 5 bases and J by 6 bases, with 11 bases between them. CDR3 coding DNA: TGTGCCAGCAGCCGCGATAGGTCCGAGCAGTACTTC. Protein: CASSRDRSEQYF.

The rearrangement uses TRBV19 and TRBJ2-3; D gene ambiguous. V lost 5 bases, J lost 6 bases, and 9 bases lay in between. The CDR3 is made up of 12 amino acids. Germline V gene data show CDR1 as LNHDA and CDR2 as SQIVND (reference sequence). The CDR3: CASSPTEDTQYF. The CDR3 region has the DNA TGTGCCAGTAGTCCTACTGAGGATACGCAGTATTTT.

This sequence joins TRBV18 and TRBJ1-4; no firm D call. The CDR3 runs 18 residues. CDR1 is KGHSH, CDR2 LQKENI, per germline. V was cut by 2 bases and J by 7 bases, with 23 bases left in between. Here the CDR3 DNA reads TGTGCCAGCTCACCAGTCGCCTTAATGGAATGGAATGGTGAAAAACTGTTTTTT. It encodes CASSPVALMEWNGEKLFF.

This clone was picked up one time. V usage is TRBV19 and J usage is TRBJ2-5; weak D call: TRBD1 (5 bases). Per the germline V gene, CDR1 is LNHDA and CDR2 is SQIVND (reference sequence). The CDR3 is 14 amino acids. The germline V and J ends were trimmed by 3 bases and 5 bases, with 13 bases remaining between them. The CDR3 DNA reads as TGTGCCAGTAGTATCTCGTCAGGGAAGGAGACCCAGTACTTC. Translation: CASSISSGKETQYF.

CDR3 DNA sequence: TGTGCCAGTAGTCTTTACAATGAGCAGTTCTTC. This encodes CASSLYNEQFF. V usage is TRBV19 and J usage is TRBJ2-1; D is unclear. V was cut by 5 bases and J by 4 bases, with 3 bases left in between. Per the germline V gene, CDR1 is LNHDA and CDR2 is SQIVND (reference sequence). CDR3 size: 11 residues.

The chain carries TRBV27 and TRBJ2-1, with TRBD1 matching 8 bases. The CDR3 contains 13 residues. Germline V gives CDR1 MNHEY, CDR2 SMNVEV (reference sequence). Trimming at V came to 9 bases and at J to 9 bases, leaving 10 bases not matched to a gene. CDR3 bases: TGTGCCAGTGAGGACAGGGTTTTAGGTGAGCAGTTCTTC. It codes for CASEDRVLGEQFF.

The genes are TRBV19 and TRBJ1-5; weak D call: TRBD1 (5 bases). Germline CDR1 LNHDA, CDR2 SQIVND (reference sequence). This CDR3 spans 14 amino acids. The V end lost 3 bases, the J end lost 3 bases, and 9 bases lay between the germline ends. CDR3 sequence reads: CASSMRGANQPQHF. The CDR3 DNA reads TGTGCCAGTAGTATGAGAGGGGCCAATCAGCCCCAGCATTTT. The complete variable domain, with remaining parts taken from reference TRBV19 and TRBJ1-5, reads DGGITQSPKYLFRKEGQNVTLSCEQNLNHDAMYWYRQDPGQGLRLIYYSQIVNDFQKGDIAEGYSVSREKKESFPLTVTSAQKNPTAFYLCASSMRGANQPQHFGDGTRLSIL.

The chain is built from TRBV25-1 and TRBJ2-5, with D possibly being TRBD1 (6 bases). V was shortened by 7 bases and J by 5 bases, with 20 bases between the two germline ends. The CDR3 contains 15 residues. Germline CDR1 is MGHDK and CDR2 is SYGVNS. The CDR3 DNA follows: TGTGCCAGCACACCTCTACAGGGTTCGCGGGAGACCCAGTACTTC. The encoded protein is CASTPLQGSRETQYF.

This sequence joins TRBV2 and TRBJ2-3; 10 nucleotides match TRBD2. Germline CDR1 is SNHLY and CDR2 is FYNNEI. The CDR3 sequence is 17 residues long. The V and J ends lost 3 bases and 4 bases, in that order; junction bases with no gene match: 10. The CDR3 reads CASSDYGSGGGSDTQYF. CDR3 in DNA: TGTGCCAGCAGTGATTACGGAAGCGGGGGGGGGTCAGATACGCAGTATTTT.

The chain is built from TRBV5-1 and TRBJ1-1; D gene ambiguous. Germline V gene data show CDR1 as SGHRS and CDR2 as YFSETQ. The CDR3 loop spans 14 amino acids. With 0 bases removed from V and 4 bases from J, the gap between germline ends came to 10 bases. CDR3 DNA sequence: TGCGCCAGCAGCTTGGAGGCAGTGGGCACTGAAGCTTTCTTT. Its translation: CASSLEAVGTEAFF.

This clone was found a few times. The chain joins TRBV5-3 to TRBJ1-1; D ambiguous. TRBV5-3 is assigned to the ORF class and has an uncertain function. The CDR3 consists of 14 residues. V lost 4 bases to trimming and J lost 1 base, with 11 bases between them. CDR3 in DNA: TGTGCCAGAAGCGAACGCGGGAAGAACACTGAAGCTTTCTTT. It codes for CARSERGKNTEAFF.

For this clone: Other DNA variants within this sample encode the same CDR3. CDR3: CASSLAFGPMNTEAFF. The DNA of the CDR3 is TGTGCCAGCAGCTTGGCATTCGGACCAATGAACACTGAAGCTTTCTTT. The chain recombines TRBV5-4 with TRBJ1-1; D uncertain. V was cut by 0 bases and J by 0 bases, with 12 bases left in between. Germline V gene data show CDR1 as SGHNT and CDR2 as YYREEE (reference sequence). The CDR3 covers 16 residues.

The chain carries TRBV7-6 and TRBJ1-4, with 7 bases lining up with TRBD1. The CDR3 consists of 15 residues. The germline V gene encodes CDR1 SGHVS and CDR2 FNYEAQ. V dropped 4 bases and J dropped 8; count of bases not matched to a gene: 10. The CDR3 sequence is CASSYRGGSGEKLFF. For the CDR3, the DNA is TGTGCCAGCAGCTACAGGGGAGGGTCAGGGGAAAAACTGTTTTTT.